This TCR beta chain came from a study of shared clonotypes between healthy human individuals. Germline V gives CDR1 MNHEY, CDR2 SMNVEV (reference sequence). V shed 7 bases and J 0 bases; nucleotides not matched to a gene: 5. The CDR3 sequence is 17 residues long. Some clones are missing from TCRdb's copy, which holds only in-frame ones; the method was immunoSEQ multiplex PCR. The sample contains some 1.4 million clones, roughly 96% of which appear only once. This TCR was recovered from a man younger than 45 in good health. Sequencing used naive CD4+ T cells sorted from blood. As for subset: CD45RA+ positively selected. V and J are TRBV27 and TRBJ2-2, with TRBD2 identical over 13 bases. The CDR3 DNA sequence: TGTGCCAGCAAAGGACTAGCGGGAGTAACGAACACCGGGGAGCTGTTTTTT. Its protein is CASKGLAGVTNTGELFF.